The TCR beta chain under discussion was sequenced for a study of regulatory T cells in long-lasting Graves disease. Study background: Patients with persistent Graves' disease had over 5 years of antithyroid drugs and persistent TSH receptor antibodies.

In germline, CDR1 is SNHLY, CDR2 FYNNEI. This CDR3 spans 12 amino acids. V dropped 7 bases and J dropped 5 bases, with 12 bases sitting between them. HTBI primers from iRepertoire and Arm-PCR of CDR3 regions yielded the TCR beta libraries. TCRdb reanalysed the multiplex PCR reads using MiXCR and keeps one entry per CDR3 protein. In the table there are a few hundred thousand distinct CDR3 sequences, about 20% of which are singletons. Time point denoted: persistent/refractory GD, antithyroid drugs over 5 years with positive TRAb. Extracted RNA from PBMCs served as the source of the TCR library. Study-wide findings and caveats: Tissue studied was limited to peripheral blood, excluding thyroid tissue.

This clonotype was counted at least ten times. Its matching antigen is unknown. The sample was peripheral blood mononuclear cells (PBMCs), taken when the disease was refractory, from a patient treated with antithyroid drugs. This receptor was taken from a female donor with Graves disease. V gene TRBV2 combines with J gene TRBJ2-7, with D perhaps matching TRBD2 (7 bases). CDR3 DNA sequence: TGTGCCAGCAATGGGGGGGGGCACGAGCAGTACTTC. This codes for CASNGGGHEQYF.